What follows describes a single TCR beta chain. In its sample, this clonotype was seen a few times. Its antigen is unknown. No much larger clone is present one base from it, and per-base qualities are unavailable. The CDR3 holds 12 amino acids from the cysteine to the phenylalanine. Only the CDR3 part of the read is kept: 36 bases, read in frame from the first base. V was cut back by 3 bases and J by 8 bases, leaving a gap of 8 bases between them. The germline V gene specifies KGHSH as CDR1 and LQKENI as CDR2. This sample was taken from a study of blood T cells in healthy people across ages (dated by TCRdb to the mid-2010s). The study in broad terms: Template switching captured roughly one uniquely barcoded TCR beta cDNA molecule per two T cells in model experiments. To avoid experimental bias, donors of different ages were distributed randomly across sequencing lanes. Two additional independent replicas of 1 million unique cDNA reads from the same blood draw were analyzed for two donors (one aged 18 to 30 and one aged 80 or older). To track age-related changes in TCR beta repertoire diversity, the study relied on deep sequencing normalized with unique cDNA molecular identifiers. The donors were divided into four age groups: young (average around 15 years), middle-aged (under 40), aged (roughly 66) and long-lived (about 80). General findings and caveats noted by the study authors: Because profiling used bulk unsorted PBMCs, naive and antigen-experienced compartments could not be compared conclusively. The long-lived group showed more naive CD4+ T cells, fewer expanded clones and increased TCR diversity than the aged group, suggesting age selection. Observed TCR beta diversity correlated strongly with the percentage of naive T cells measured by flow cytometry. Estimates of total diversity from one million sequenced T cells were regarded as lower bounds and underestimates. Donor CMV infection status was unknown, potentially confounding age-related changes in expanded clonotypes. As age increased, observed TCR beta diversity per million T cells dropped in a roughly linear way, and a significant reduction was already evident by age approximately 40.

Systemically healthy Caucasian individuals from Russia, 35 to 40 in total and aged roughly 6 to 95 years, were included as donors. Each donor gave around 9.8 milliliters of peripheral blood, collected into EDTA-treated Vacutainer tubes. PBMCs were isolated by Ficoll-Paque density-gradient centrifugation, with at least 6 million obtained per sample. Total RNA was extracted from PBMCs with Trizol reagent, with at least 6 micrograms obtained per sample. Naive CD45RAhigh/CD27high T cell percentages were measured by flow cytometry on a PBMC aliquot from every donor. Receptors were amplified or captured by 5' RACE. Reads for this sample came from an Illumina HiSeq 2500. A second roughly 6 to 11 cycle PCR used a sample-barcoded 5' primer and a J-beta primer mix. Each TCR beta cDNA molecule received a unique molecular identifier from a template-switch 5' adaptor carrying 12 random nucleotides. Each sample yielded at least 2.5 million CDR3-containing paired-end reads. First-strand cDNA was synthesized from all RNA with the Mint cDNA synthesis kit, primed by a TRBC-specific oligonucleotide. Following uracil-DNA glycosylase treatment, a first 18-cycle PCR with universal primers M1SS and BC2_uni_R was performed on all cDNA. Under the source paper's analysis protocol: Normalization of each sample was performed by random selection of 1 million high-quality reads, each carrying a distinct molecular identifier. Reads with shared molecular identifiers were discarded instead of being binned into consensus sequences. CDR3 identification, clonotype clustering and error correction used MiTCR with a Q25 quality threshold and the strictest error-elimination algorithm. A nonparametric unseen species model with Euler transformation was used to estimate a lower bound on total TCR beta diversity. The public reads were reanalyzed by TCRdb: fastp trimming at Q25, MiXCR alignment, in-frame beta chains only. For every CDR3 protein sequence, its rows merge into one entry that carries the most common genes and DNA. What appears here as the V and J calls and clone size reflects TCRdb's work, not the paper's. Counted in this sample were approximately 690,000 distinct CDR3 sequences; 40% to 45% of them appeared once. In total, the top ten clones hold about 32% of the sample.

What was sequenced was blood. The receptor was derived from a man older than 75 in good health. The rearranged chain carries TRBV18 and TRBJ2-1; the D gene cannot be named for sure. The CDR3 region reads CASSPARDEQFF. The DNA reads TGTGCCAGCTCACCGGCCCGGGATGAGCAGTTCTTC.